This T cell receptor beta chain originates from a study of identical twins. General study findings and limits: Findings depended on cross-sectional statistics rather than tracking the same donors.

Comments on this clonotype: Antigen unknown.

cDNA carried unique molecular identifiers, and a universal primer site was added by template switching. TCRdb reanalysed the 5' RACE reads using MiXCR and keeps one entry per CDR3 protein. The sample includes hundreds of thousands of distinct CDR3 sequences, approximately 22% of them seen just once. The same sample was also used in a study of T cells expressing NK-cell markers. That work adds: Sorted CD3+CD56-NKG2C+, CD3+CD56+NKG2C- and CD3+CD56+NKG2C+ T cells were the source of the TCR beta repertoires.

This clonotype was obtained from a woman aged 18 to 35 in good health. Sample: PBMCs.

CDR3 in DNA: TGTGCCAGCAGTTTACAGGGGGGAAACACCATATATTTT. Amino acids: CASSLQGGNTIYF. This chain links TRBV6-2 or TRBV6-3 with TRBJ1-3; the match to TRBD1 covers 7 bases. With V trimmed by 4 bases and J by 4 bases, 1 base remained unmatched. From germline, CDR1 is MNHEY and CDR2 SVGEGT. The CDR3 contains 13 residues.